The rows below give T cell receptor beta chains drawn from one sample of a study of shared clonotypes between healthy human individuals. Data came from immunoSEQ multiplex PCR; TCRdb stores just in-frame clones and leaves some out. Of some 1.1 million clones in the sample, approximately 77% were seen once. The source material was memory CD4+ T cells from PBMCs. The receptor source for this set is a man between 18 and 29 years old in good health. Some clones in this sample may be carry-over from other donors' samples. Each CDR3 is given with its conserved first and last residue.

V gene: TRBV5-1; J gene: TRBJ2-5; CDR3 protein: CASSSRTSGSGETQYF
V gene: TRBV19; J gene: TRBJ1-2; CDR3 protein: CASSIYRDYGYTF
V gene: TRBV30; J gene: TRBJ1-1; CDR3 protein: CAWSISDYGTEAFF
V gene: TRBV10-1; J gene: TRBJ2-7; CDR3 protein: CASLKPPASGSFHYEQYF
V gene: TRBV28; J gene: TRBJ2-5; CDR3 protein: CASSLGSETQYF
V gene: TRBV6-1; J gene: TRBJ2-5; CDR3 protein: CASSASLAQTQYF
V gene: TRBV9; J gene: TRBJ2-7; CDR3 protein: CASSPEDLYYEQYF
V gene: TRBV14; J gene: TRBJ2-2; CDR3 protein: CASSSQHTGELFF
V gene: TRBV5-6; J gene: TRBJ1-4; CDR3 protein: CASSLTETNEKLFF
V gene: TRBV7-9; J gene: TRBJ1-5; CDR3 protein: CASSLGQMSQPQHF
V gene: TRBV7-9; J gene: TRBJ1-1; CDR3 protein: CASSSGSPGTEAFF